Listed below are T cell receptor beta chains from one sample, sequenced in a study of response to subunit inactivated influenza vaccine. TCRdb fed the RT-PCR reads into MiXCR, producing one record per CDR3 protein. The sample has roughly 170,000 distinct CDR3 sequences, around 9% seen once; the top ten hold about a tenth. Sequenced material: non-naive T cells sorted from PBMCs, taken on the day of vaccination. These receptors came from a man aged 45-65 years who received an inactivated influenza vaccine. Both conserved end residues are part of each CDR3. D genes are given only for firm matches. Clone size is stated in some rows and not others, as once, few, many or a class when expanded.

d_call,clone_size,j_call,v_call,cdr3_length,cdr3_nt,cdr3_aa
TRBD2,many,TRBJ2-7,TRBV4-3,17,TGCGCCAGCAGCCAAGATATAAGGGCTAGCGGGAGGGCTAAGCAGTACTTC,CASSQDIRASGRAKQYF
NA,many,TRBJ1-5,TRBV2,13,TGTGCCAGCAGCGGACAGAATAAGCAGCCCCAGCATTTT,CASSGQNKQPQHF
NA,NA,TRBJ2-7,TRBV11-3,13,TGTGCCTGCAGCCGTCATAGCGGCTACGAGCAGTACTTC,CACSRHSGYEQYF
NA,many,TRBJ2-7,TRBV20-1,13,TGCAGTGCTAGCGGGACGAGCTCCTACGAGCAGTACTTC,CSASGTSSYEQYF
TRBD1,few,TRBJ2-2,TRBV29-1,13,TGCAGCGTTGTCCCAAGGGGGCCCGGGGAGCTGTTTTTT,CSVVPRGPGELFF
NA,NA,TRBJ2-1,TRBV6-1,14,TGTGCCAGCAATGGCGGTTCTTCCTACAATGAGCAGTTCTTC,CASNGGSSYNEQFF
TRBD2,many,TRBJ2-7,TRBV7-2,14,TGTGCCAGCAGTACGGGACTAGCGGGAGTCGAGCAGTACTTC,CASSTGLAGVEQYF
NA,NA,TRBJ1-1,TRBV11-2,17,TGTGCCAGCAGCTTAGGCCTTCGGGGAAAGAGGGACACTGAAGCTTTCTTT,CASSLGLRGKRDTEAFF
TRBD1,NA,TRBJ2-5,TRBV4-1,15,TGCGCCAGCAGCCATTTACAGGGGGCACAGGAGACCCAGTACTTC,CASSHLQGAQETQYF
NA,NA,TRBJ2-2,TRBV28,15,TGTGCCAGCAGTTTAGGGGGCTTGAACACCGGGGAGCTGTTTTTT,CASSLGGLNTGELFF
NA,few,TRBJ2-7,TRBV28,15,TGTGCCAGCAGTTTACTTAACGCAGGAGCCTACGAGCAGTACTTC,CASSLLNAGAYEQYF
NA,NA,TRBJ2-1,TRBV20-1,14,TGCAGTGCTAGCAGCGGAGCTCTCCACAATGAGCAGTTCTTC,CSASSGALHNEQFF
NA,many,TRBJ1-5,TRBV12-3/TRBV12-4,12,TGTGCCAGCAGTTCCTTAGGGCTGCCCCAGCATTTT,CASSSLGLPQHF
NA,many,TRBJ2-5,TRBV12-3/TRBV12-4,11,TGTGCCAGCAGTTGGGGGGAGACCCAGTACTTC,CASSWGETQYF
TRBD1,NA,TRBJ1-6,TRBV11-1,19,TGTGCCAGCAGCCGGCCGGACAGGGCGGATTCCTCCTATAATTCACCCCTCCACTTT,CASSRPDRADSSYNSPLHF
NA,many,TRBJ2-6,TRBV19,14,TGTGCCAGTAGCTTCCGCTCTGGGGCCAACGTCCTGACTTTC,CASSFRSGANVLTF
NA,many,TRBJ2-7,TRBV12-3/TRBV12-4,14,TGTGCCAGCAGCATCCCCAGACGGAGATACGAGCAGTACTTC,CASSIPRRRYEQYF
NA,few,TRBJ2-7,TRBV7-2,14,TGTGCCAGCAGCTTTACTTGGGGTGACTACGAGCAGTACTTC,CASSFTWGDYEQYF
TRBD2,NA,TRBJ2-1,TRBV20-1,15,TGCAGTGCTAGAGATCGGGCTAGCGGATACAATGAGCAGTTCTTC,CSARDRASGYNEQFF
TRBD1,NA,TRBJ2-1,TRBV5-1,15,TGCGCCAGCAGCTCTCTCGGACAGGACTACAATGAGCAGTTCTTC,CASSSLGQDYNEQFF
NA,few,TRBJ1-1,TRBV14,14,TGTGCCAGCAGCTACAGGGCCAGGGGTACTGAAGCTTTCTTT,CASSYRARGTEAFF
TRBD2,NA,TRBJ2-2,TRBV6-2/TRBV6-3,16,TGTGCCAGCAGTCGCACTAGGACTAGCAACACCGGGGAGCTGTTTTTT,CASSRTRTSNTGELFF
TRBD2,NA,TRBJ2-7,TRBV11-2,17,TGTGCCAGCAGCTTAGCAGGGAGCGGGAGGGCTCCGTACGAGCAGTACTTC,CASSLAGSGRAPYEQYF
NA,many,TRBJ2-3,TRBV15,12,TGTGCCACCAGCAGGGACCTTGGTACGCAGTATTTT,CATSRDLGTQYF
NA,many,TRBJ1-1,TRBV9,14,TGTGCCAGCAGCGGCCCGACAGGGAACACTGAAGCTTTCTTT,CASSGPTGNTEAFF
NA,many,TRBJ2-5,TRBV11-2,13,TGTGCCAGCAGCTTGGGGGGCGAGGAGACCCAGTACTTC,CASSLGGEETQYF
NA,NA,TRBJ2-3,TRBV10-2,14,TGCGCCAGCAGTGTAGGCCTCCAGGCAGATACGCAGTATTTT,CASSVGLQADTQYF
NA,few,TRBJ2-7,TRBV11-2,14,TGTGCCAGCAGCTTAGGACCTCAGGGTTACGAGCAGTACTTC,CASSLGPQGYEQYF
TRBD1,many,TRBJ1-5,TRBV11-2,14,TGTGCCAGCAGCTTGAGGACAGGGGATCAGCCCCAGCATTTT,CASSLRTGDQPQHF
TRBD1,NA,TRBJ1-2,TRBV28,15,TGTGCCAGCAGTTCCGGGACAGGGGAGAGCTATGGCTACACCTTC,CASSSGTGESYGYTF
NA,NA,TRBJ2-7,TRBV4-2,14,TGTGCCAGCGGCCCTGGCAGGGGACCCTACGAGCAGTACTTC,CASGPGRGPYEQYF
TRBD2,NA,TRBJ2-7,TRBV5-1,14,TGCGCCAGCAGCTTGGGGATGGGGGGGACCGAGCAGTACTTC,CASSLGMGGTEQYF
NA,many,TRBJ2-1,TRBV24-1,16,TGTGCCACCAGTGATTCAGGCCGTCGGGGGAGGAATGAGCAGTTCTTC,CATSDSGRRGRNEQFF
NA,few,TRBJ2-7,TRBV28,15,TGTGCCAGCCTAACCCGGGCCTCGAACGCCGGCGAGCAGTACTTC,CASLTRASNAGEQYF
NA,NA,TRBJ1-2,TRBV18,15,TGTGCCAGCTCACTACCACATTGGACAGTTGGAGGCTACACCTTC,CASSLPHWTVGGYTF
TRBD1,few,TRBJ2-7,TRBV4-3,16,TGCGCCAGCAGCCAAGAGGCCGGGACAGGAGACTACGAGCAGTACTTC,CASSQEAGTGDYEQYF
NA,NA,TRBJ2-6,TRBV29-1,12,TGCAGCGCTGTATCTGGGGCCAACGTCCTGACTTTC,CSAVSGANVLTF
NA,many,TRBJ2-6,TRBV5-5,14,TGTGCCAGCAGCCGGACAACTGGGGCCAACGTCCTGACTTTC,CASSRTTGANVLTF
TRBD2,NA,TRBJ2-1,TRBV28,15,TGTGCCAGCAGTTTCATGGGACTAGCGATTAGGGAGCAGTTCTTC,CASSFMGLAIREQFF
NA,many,TRBJ1-1,TRBV12-3/TRBV12-4,14,TGTGCCAGCACCCCGGGAAGTTTGAACACTGAAGCTTTCTTT,CASTPGSLNTEAFF
TRBD2,many,TRBJ2-1,TRBV20-1,16,TGCAGTGCTAGAGCACCGGGACTAGCGGCCTACAATGAGCAGTTCTTC,CSARAPGLAAYNEQFF
NA,NA,TRBJ2-7,TRBV7-8,13,TGTGCCAGCAGCTGGGGCCCTTTACGGGAGCAGTACTTC,CASSWGPLREQYF
NA,NA,TRBJ1-2,TRBV28,12,TGTGCCAGCAGTTTAAGTAGCTATGGCTACACCTTC,CASSLSSYGYTF
NA,NA,TRBJ2-7,TRBV20-1,14,TGCAGTGCTATTCGGAGGGGGCAGGGATACGAGCAGTACTTC,CSAIRRGQGYEQYF
NA,few,TRBJ2-1,TRBV6-1,15,TGTGCCAGCAGCCCCGAGGGTCTCAGGGTCAATGAGCAGTTCTTC,CASSPEGLRVNEQFF
NA,NA,TRBJ2-1,TRBV18,15,TGTGCCAGCTCACCGACTAGAACCTCTTACAATGAGCAGTTCTTC,CASSPTRTSYNEQFF
TRBD2,many,TRBJ2-1,TRBV20-1,13,TGCAGTGCGCATTCTCTAGCGGAGCCTGAGCAGTTCTTC,CSAHSLAEPEQFF
NA,few,TRBJ1-1,TRBV15,13,TGTGCCACCAGCCACCCCGGGACGACAGAAGCTTTCTTT,CATSHPGTTEAFF
NA,NA,TRBJ2-7,TRBV7-9,13,TGTGCCAGCAGCAACACAGATATCTACGAGCAGTACTTC,CASSNTDIYEQYF
NA,NA,TRBJ1-1,TRBV27,15,TGTGCCAGCAGTTTACGATGGTCAGGGGCCACTGAAGCTTTCTTT,CASSLRWSGATEAFF